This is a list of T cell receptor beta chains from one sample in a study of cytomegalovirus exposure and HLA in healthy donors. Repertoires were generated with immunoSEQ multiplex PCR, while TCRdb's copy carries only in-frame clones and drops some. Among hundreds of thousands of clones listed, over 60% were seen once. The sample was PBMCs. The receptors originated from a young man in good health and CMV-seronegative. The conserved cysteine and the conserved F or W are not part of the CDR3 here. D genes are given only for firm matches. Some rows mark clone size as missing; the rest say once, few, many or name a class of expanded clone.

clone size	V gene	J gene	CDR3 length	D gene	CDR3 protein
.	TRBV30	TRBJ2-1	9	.	AWTLANEQF
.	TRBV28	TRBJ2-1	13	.	ASSPLATNRNEQF
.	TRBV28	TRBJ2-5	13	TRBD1	ASSLPTGVGETQY
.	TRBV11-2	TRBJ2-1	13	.	ASTYPRAFGSEQF
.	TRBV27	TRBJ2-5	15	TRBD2	ASSLGSGRAIWETQY
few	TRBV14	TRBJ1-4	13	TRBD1	ASSQETGEYEKLF
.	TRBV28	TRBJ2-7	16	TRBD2	ASSLFVTGSGETYEQY
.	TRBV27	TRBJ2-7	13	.	ASSLSGQGTYEQY
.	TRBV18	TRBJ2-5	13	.	ASSPPDWVKETQY
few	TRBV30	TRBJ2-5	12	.	AWSLTSPQETQY
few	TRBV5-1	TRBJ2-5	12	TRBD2	ASSFSSGGETQY
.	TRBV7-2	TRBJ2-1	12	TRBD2	ASSLVLADNEQF
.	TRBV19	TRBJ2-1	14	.	ASSIFGNLKGHEQF
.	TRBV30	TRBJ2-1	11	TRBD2	AWSAVSGGEQF
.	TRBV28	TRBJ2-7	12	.	ASSFGTSVYEQY
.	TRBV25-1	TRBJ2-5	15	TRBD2	ASSELLAGGIGETQY
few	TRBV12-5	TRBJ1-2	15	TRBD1	ASGLEGRTGANYGYT
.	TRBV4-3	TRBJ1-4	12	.	ASSQDTGDEKLF
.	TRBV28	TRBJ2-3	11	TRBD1	ASGQGQADTQY
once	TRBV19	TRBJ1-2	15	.	ASSKRGGTPPNYGYT
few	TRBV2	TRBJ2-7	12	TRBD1	ASGTGRSSYEQY
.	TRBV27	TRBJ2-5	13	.	ASSRTAGAEETQY
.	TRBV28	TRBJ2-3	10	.	ASSFGPGTQY
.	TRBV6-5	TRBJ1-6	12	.	ASSDRQHNSPLH
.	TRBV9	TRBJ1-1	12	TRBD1	ASSDYTGGVEAF
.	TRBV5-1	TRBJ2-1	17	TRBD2	ASSLLGPSGGAIYNEQF
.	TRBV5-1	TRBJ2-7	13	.	ASSLGGQSSYEQY
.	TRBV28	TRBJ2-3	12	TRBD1	ASSGTGGTDTQY
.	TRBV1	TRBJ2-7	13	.	TSSQANRTSYEQY
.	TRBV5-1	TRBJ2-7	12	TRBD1	ASSAGQGAYEQY
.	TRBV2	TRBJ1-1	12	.	ASSFGGLGTEAF
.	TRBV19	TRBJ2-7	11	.	ASSKGHPYEQY
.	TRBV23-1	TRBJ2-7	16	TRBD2	ASSQSSGGLKSSYEQY
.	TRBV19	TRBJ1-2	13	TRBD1	ASSIDPRGGDGYT
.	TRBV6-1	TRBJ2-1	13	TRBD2	ASRVLAGPDNEQF
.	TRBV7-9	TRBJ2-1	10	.	ASSYSSDEQF
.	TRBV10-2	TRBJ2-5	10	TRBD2	ASGLAGETQY
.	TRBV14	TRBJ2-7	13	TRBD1	ASSQLGDRTYEQY
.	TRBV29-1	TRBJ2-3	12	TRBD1	SVGVDRGPDTQY
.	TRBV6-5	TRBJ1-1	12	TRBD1	ASSYGDRETEAF
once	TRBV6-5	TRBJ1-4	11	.	ASSGGGVEKLF
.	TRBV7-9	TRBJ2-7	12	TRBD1	ASSRWDRGYEQY
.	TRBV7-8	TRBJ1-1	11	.	ASSFSGYTEAF
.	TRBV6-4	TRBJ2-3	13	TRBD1	ASSKDRGLSDTQY
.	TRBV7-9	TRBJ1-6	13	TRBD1	ASSGQGEINSPLH
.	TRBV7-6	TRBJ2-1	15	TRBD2	ASSLSGLTGSYNEQF
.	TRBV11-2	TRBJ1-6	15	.	ASSPRWESSYNSPLH
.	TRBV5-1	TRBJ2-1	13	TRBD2	ASKNSREKSDEQF
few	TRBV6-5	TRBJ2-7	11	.	ASIGTGPNEQY
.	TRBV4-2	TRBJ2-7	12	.	ASSQVKGTGEQY
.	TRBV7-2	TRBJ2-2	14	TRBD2	AISTSGVGGTGELF
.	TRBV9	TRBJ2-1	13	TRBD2	ASSAAGGLYNEQF
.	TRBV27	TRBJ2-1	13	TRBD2	ASRTSGGSYNEQF
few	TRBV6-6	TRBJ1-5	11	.	ASSYSHSQPQH
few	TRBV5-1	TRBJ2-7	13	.	ASSLGAGSSYEQY
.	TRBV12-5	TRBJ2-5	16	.	ASGLVPLGQTRRETQY